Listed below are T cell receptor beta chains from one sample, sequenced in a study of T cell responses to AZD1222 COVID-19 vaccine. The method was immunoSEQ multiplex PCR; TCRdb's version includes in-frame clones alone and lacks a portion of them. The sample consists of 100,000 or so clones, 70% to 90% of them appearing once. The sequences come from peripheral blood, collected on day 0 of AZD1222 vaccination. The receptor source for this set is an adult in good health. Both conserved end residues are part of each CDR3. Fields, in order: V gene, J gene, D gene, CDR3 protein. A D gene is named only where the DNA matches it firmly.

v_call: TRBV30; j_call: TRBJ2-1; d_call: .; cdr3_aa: CAWTGSSYNEQFF
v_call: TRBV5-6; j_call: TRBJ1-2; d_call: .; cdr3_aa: CASSLDAVSIYGYTF
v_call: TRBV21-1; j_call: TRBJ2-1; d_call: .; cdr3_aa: CASSPTPGLAGVGDEQFF
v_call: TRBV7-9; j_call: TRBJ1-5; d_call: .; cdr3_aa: CASSFSREDQPQHF
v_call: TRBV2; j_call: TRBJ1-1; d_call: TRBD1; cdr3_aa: CASSVQGVRNTEAFF
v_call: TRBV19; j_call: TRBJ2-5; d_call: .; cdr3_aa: CASSLTPNQETQYF
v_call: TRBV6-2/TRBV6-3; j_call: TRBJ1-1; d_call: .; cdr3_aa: CASSPNRVLNTEAFF
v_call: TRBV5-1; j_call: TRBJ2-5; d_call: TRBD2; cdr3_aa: CASSLVTSGNGETQYF
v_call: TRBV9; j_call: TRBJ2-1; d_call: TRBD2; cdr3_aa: CASSDGLAGASSYNEQFF
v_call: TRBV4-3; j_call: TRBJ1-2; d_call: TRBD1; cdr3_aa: CASRPGQGSNYGYTF